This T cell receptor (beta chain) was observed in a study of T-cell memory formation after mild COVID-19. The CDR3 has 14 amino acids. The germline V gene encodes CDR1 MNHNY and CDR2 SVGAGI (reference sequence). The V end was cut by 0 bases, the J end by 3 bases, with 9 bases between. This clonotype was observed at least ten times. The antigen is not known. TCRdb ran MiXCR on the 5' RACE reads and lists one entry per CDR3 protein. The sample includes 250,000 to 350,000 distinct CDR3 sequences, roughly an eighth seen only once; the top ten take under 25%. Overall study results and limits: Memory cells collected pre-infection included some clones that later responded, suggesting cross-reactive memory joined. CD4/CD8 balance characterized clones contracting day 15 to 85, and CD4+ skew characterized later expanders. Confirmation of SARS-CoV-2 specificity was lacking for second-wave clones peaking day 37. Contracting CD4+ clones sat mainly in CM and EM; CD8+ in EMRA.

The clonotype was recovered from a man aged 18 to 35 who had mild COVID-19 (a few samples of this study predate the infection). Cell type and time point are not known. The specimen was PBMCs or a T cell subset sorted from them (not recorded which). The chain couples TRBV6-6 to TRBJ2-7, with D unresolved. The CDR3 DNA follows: TGTGCCAGCAGTTACTCTTCCTATAACTACGAGCAGTACGTC. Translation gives CASSYSSYNYEQYV.